The rows below give T cell receptor beta chains drawn from one sample of a study of shared clonotypes between healthy human individuals. The assay was immunoSEQ multiplex PCR, and TCRdb's table has in-frame clones only and misses some. This table has 2 million or so clones, roughly 94% appearing once. The specimen was naive CD8+ T cells sorted from blood. These receptors were collected from a man aged 18 to 30 in good health. Each CDR3 is given with its conserved first and last residue. A D gene is named only where the DNA matches it firmly. Some rows have no size entry. The others give once, few or many, or a class for an expanded clone.

V gene	clone size	J gene	D gene	CDR3 DNA	CDR3 protein
TRBV7-8	.	TRBJ2-7	TRBD1	TGTGCCAGCAGCTTAGGCGGGGGACAGGGCTACGAGCAGTACTTC	CASSLGGGQGYEQYF
TRBV7-8	.	TRBJ2-2	TRBD2	TGTGCCAGCAGCCCGGGACTAGCGGGGAACACCGGGGAGCTGTTTTTT	CASSPGLAGNTGELFF
TRBV30	many	TRBJ1-6	.	TGTGCCTGCGGGGATTATAATTCACCCCTCCACTTT	CACGDYNSPLHF
TRBV6-5	.	TRBJ2-5	.	TGTGCCAGCAGGAGGAGGGGACCCCAAGAGACCCAGTACTTC	CASRRRGPQETQYF
TRBV7-9	.	TRBJ2-7	TRBD1	TGTGCCAGCAGCCTTGGGACAGTCCTCTACGAGCAGTACTTC	CASSLGTVLYEQYF
TRBV7-9	.	TRBJ2-1	.	TGTGCCAGCAGCTCCCCTAGGCCTCCTGGTCTAAAAATCAATGAGCAGTTCTTC	CASSSPRPPGLKINEQFF
TRBV4-3	.	TRBJ2-7	TRBD1	TGCGCCAGCAGCCAAGATCTTGGACAGGGGGTCGAGCAGTACTTC	CASSQDLGQGVEQYF
TRBV29-1	.	TRBJ2-3	.	TGCAGCGTTGAAGATCATCAGGGACTTTTAAGTGCAGATACGCAGTATTTT	CSVEDHQGLLSADTQYF
TRBV28	.	TRBJ1-1	TRBD1	TGTGCCAGCAGCTTGAGGACAGGGCGAGGTACTGAAGCTTTCTTT	CASSLRTGRGTEAFF
TRBV7-8	.	TRBJ2-3	TRBD2	TGTGCCAGCAGCTGGGAGGCAATGGCGCGGGAGAGTCAAGATACGCAGTATTTT	CASSWEAMARESQDTQYF
TRBV25-1	.	TRBJ1-6	TRBD1	TGTGCCAGCAGTGAGGGGACAGATTATAATTCACCCCTCCACTTT	CASSEGTDYNSPLHF
TRBV7-9	.	TRBJ1-1	TRBD1	TGTGCCAGCAGCTTGACAGGGCTGGGGGCTGAAGCTTTCTTT	CASSLTGLGAEAFF
TRBV13	.	TRBJ1-1	.	TGTGCCAGCAGCTTAGGCGGTTCGGGCCTGAACACTGAAGCTTTCTTT	CASSLGGSGLNTEAFF
TRBV11-2	.	TRBJ2-7	.	TGTGCCAGCAGCTTACACACCGCCTACGAGCAGTACTTC	CASSLHTAYEQYF
TRBV27	.	TRBJ2-7	.	TGTGCCAGCAGTTTGGCTGGGTCCCTATCCTACGAGCAGTACTTC	CASSLAGSLSYEQYF
TRBV10-1	.	TRBJ2-5	TRBD2	TGCGCCAGCAGTGAAGCGGGGGACCAAGAGACCCAGTACTTC	CASSEAGDQETQYF
TRBV25-1	.	TRBJ1-6	.	TGTGCCAGCAGTGATGGGCACAAGTATAATTCACCCCTCCACTTT	CASSDGHKYNSPLHF
TRBV6-5	once	TRBJ2-2	.	TGTGCCAGCAGACGGATTTACACCGGGGAGCTGTTTTTT	CASRRIYTGELFF
TRBV5-6	.	TRBJ1-2	.	TGTGCCAGCAGCTCCGGGGGAGCTACCTATGGCTACACCTTC	CASSSGGATYGYTF
TRBV27	.	TRBJ1-5	TRBD1	TGTGCCAGCAGTCCCCTTGGGACAGGGGGCGGGAGCAATCAGCCCCAGCATTTT	CASSPLGTGGGSNQPQHF
TRBV4-1	.	TRBJ1-2	.	TGCGCCAGCAGCCAAGAAACAACAGCCTCCTATGGCTACACCTTC	CASSQETTASYGYTF
TRBV27	once	TRBJ2-2	.	TGTGCCAGCAGTTTATACTGGAACACCGGGGAGCTGTTTTTT	CASSLYWNTGELFF
TRBV20-1	.	TRBJ1-1	TRBD1	TGCAGTGCTCTCAGGGGGACTGAAGCTTTCTTT	CSALRGTEAFF
TRBV19	.	TRBJ2-7	.	TGTGCCAGTAGTCCCCAGTCCCCCTACGAGCAGTACTTC	CASSPQSPYEQYF
TRBV30	.	TRBJ2-3	TRBD2	TGTGCCTGGAGGCGGGGGTATGGAGATACGCAGTATTTT	CAWRRGYGDTQYF
TRBV4-1	.	TRBJ2-7	TRBD1	TGCGCCAGCAGCCATAGACAGGGTGGTTCCTACGAGCAGTACTTC	CASSHRQGGSYEQYF
TRBV13	.	TRBJ2-5	.	TGTGCCAGCAGCCTATACAGGGAGACCCAGTACTTC	CASSLYRETQYF
TRBV7-2	.	TRBJ2-3	.	TGTGCCAGCAGCTACCCCTTTAGGGGAGATACGCAGTATTTT	CASSYPFRGDTQYF
TRBV14	.	TRBJ2-3	.	TGTGCCAGCAGCCAAGAAGAGGTTGGGACCCCTCAAGGGGATACGCAGTATTTT	CASSQEEVGTPQGDTQYF
TRBV27	.	TRBJ1-2	.	TGTGCCAGCAGTTTAACCCAGGGCTATGGCTACACCTTC	CASSLTQGYGYTF
TRBV27	.	TRBJ2-7	.	TGTGCCAGCAGCTTGACAATCTCCTACGAGCAGTACTTC	CASSLTISYEQYF
TRBV4-1	.	TRBJ1-5	TRBD1	TGCGCCAGCAGCCAAAGGACAGGGAACAATCAGCCCCAGCATTTT	CASSQRTGNNQPQHF
TRBV4-1	.	TRBJ2-7	.	TGCGCCAGCAGCCAAGAGGGGGGAGAGATCTACGAGCAGTACTTC	CASSQEGGEIYEQYF
TRBV5-1	.	TRBJ2-2	TRBD2	TGCGCCAGCAGCCCACCCTCGAGCGGGATGAACACCGGGGAGCTGTTTTTT	CASSPPSSGMNTGELFF
TRBV6-6	.	TRBJ2-2	.	TGTGCCAGCAGTTACTTAACCGGGGAGCTGTTTTTT	CASSYLTGELFF
TRBV7-8	.	TRBJ2-1	TRBD2	TGTGCCAGCAGCCCCCAAGAGCTAGCGGCCTACAATGAGCAGTTCTTC	CASSPQELAAYNEQFF